These T cell receptor beta chains were read from a single sample in a study of cytomegalovirus exposure and HLA in healthy donors. Assay used: immunoSEQ multiplex PCR; TCRdb lists only in-frame clones, some missing. This table holds around 190,000 clones, roughly 79% found once. The sequencing sample was made of PBMCs. The source is a young man in good health and CMV-seronegative. Both conserved end residues are part of each CDR3. Fields, in order: V gene, J gene, clone size, D gene, CDR3 DNA, CDR3 protein. The D gene is left open where the match is weak. Size tells how often a clone was seen (once, few, many) or the class of an expanded clone, and some rows leave it out.

>TRBV19|TRBJ2-7|few|TRBD1
TGTGCCAGTAGTGGACCGGGACAGGGATTGGAGTACGAGCAGTACTTC
CASSGPGQGLEYEQYF
>TRBV5-5|TRBJ1-1|few|TRBD1
TGTGCCAGCAGCGATAGGGGACAGGGACGGACTGAAGCTTTCTTT
CASSDRGQGRTEAFF
>TRBV19|TRBJ1-1|-|-
TGTGCCAGTAGCTTAAGGACAGACACGAACACTGAAGCTTTCTTT
CASSLRTDTNTEAFF
>TRBV19|TRBJ2-1|few|TRBD1
TGTGCCAGTAGTATAGGACGACAGGGAACGTACAATGAGCAGTTCTTC
CASSIGRQGTYNEQFF
>TRBV6-1|TRBJ2-1|-|TRBD2
TGTGCCAGCAGCCAACGGGAGGGCTCCTACAATGAGCAGTTCTTC
CASSQREGSYNEQFF
>TRBV27|TRBJ2-1|-|TRBD2
TGTGCCAGCAGTTTCCCCGGACTAGCGGGAGCACGGGCCTACAATGAGCAGTTCTTC
CASSFPGLAGARAYNEQFF
>TRBV30|TRBJ1-2|-|TRBD1
TGTGCCTGGAGTGTAAATGTCATGAGACAGGGCCGGACTAACTATGGCTACACCTTC
CAWSVNVMRQGRTNYGYTF
>TRBV5-4|TRBJ1-1|-|-
TGTGCCAGCAGCTTGGGGGAGGGCGTTGGGGTTAACACTGAAGCTTTCTTT
CASSLGEGVGVNTEAFF
>TRBV27|TRBJ2-2|-|TRBD2
TGTGCCAGCACTGGAGGACAGGTTAGCGGGAGGACCAACACCGGGGAGCTGTTTTTT
CASTGGQVSGRTNTGELFF
>TRBV19|TRBJ2-7|few|TRBD1
TGTGCCAGTAGTAGGGGGACAGGCACCTACGAGCAGTACTTC
CASSRGTGTYEQYF
>TRBV29-1|TRBJ1-2|-|-
TGCAGCGTTGATGGACAAGCACACTACCCCTTC
CSVDGQAHYPF
>TRBV6-1|TRBJ2-7|-|TRBD2
TGTGCCAGCAGTGACCAGGGAGGACTAGCCTACGAGCAGTACTTC
CASSDQGGLAYEQYF
>TRBV30|TRBJ2-7|-|-
TGTGCCTGGAGTGGGTCGGGGAGCTACGAGCAGTACTTC
CAWSGSGSYEQYF
>TRBV5-4|TRBJ1-4|once|-
TGTGCCAGCAGCTTGGACGGGACAACTAATGAAAAACTGTTTTTT
CASSLDGTTNEKLFF
>TRBV5-1|TRBJ1-4|-|-
TGCGCCAGCAGCTTGGATGCGACAACTAATGAAAAACTGTTTTTT
CASSLDATTNEKLFF
>TRBV25-1|TRBJ2-1|-|TRBD2
TGTGCCAGCAGTGTCAATCCGGGACTAGCATGGGAGCAGTTCTTC
CASSVNPGLAWEQFF
>TRBV10-2|TRBJ1-1|-|-
TGCGCCAGCACCACAACTTTACAGGGCCGGGGAACTGAAGCTTTCTTT
CASTTTLQGRGTEAFF
>TRBV5-1|TRBJ2-5|once|TRBD2
TGCGCCAGCAGCGTAGCGGGGACCCTCTCGGAGACCCAGTACTTC
CASSVAGTLSETQYF
>TRBV9|TRBJ1-3|few|TRBD1
TGTGCCAGCAGCGGATTTGACAGGGGGGCTGGAAACACCATATATTTT
CASSGFDRGAGNTIYF
>TRBV28|TRBJ2-5|-|TRBD1
TGTGCCAGCCATGAGGTCGGACAGGGGCGAGAGACCCAGTACTTC
CASHEVGQGRETQYF
>TRBV28|TRBJ2-7|-|-
TGTGCCAGCAGTTTCTTCCAGGGAATGGGCGAGCAGTACTTC
CASSFFQGMGEQYF
>TRBV7-3|TRBJ2-3|-|-
TGTGCCAGCAGCCCCGGGACTCTCGGAGGTACGCAGTATTTT
CASSPGTLGGTQYF
>TRBV19|TRBJ1-5|-|TRBD1
TGTGCCAGTAGTTACGACAGGGCCGGTCAGCCCCAGCATTTT
CASSYDRAGQPQHF
>TRBV4-1|TRBJ1-2|-|-
TGCGCCAGCAGCCATGCTACCCCGGGACTTCCTGGCTACACCTTC
CASSHATPGLPGYTF
>TRBV28|TRBJ1-5|few|TRBD1
TGTGCCAGCAGTTTATCGTGGAGACGGGACAGGGACTATAGCAATCAGCCCCAGCATTTT
CASSLSWRRDRDYSNQPQHF
>TRBV28|TRBJ1-1|-|-
TGTGCCAGCAGTTTTACCAGGTCGAACACTGAAGCTTTCTTT
CASSFTRSNTEAFF
>TRBV27|TRBJ1-1|-|-
TGTGCCAGCAGTTTAAACGCAGGGACAACTGAAGCTTTCTTT
CASSLNAGTTEAFF
>TRBV6-6|TRBJ1-5|few|TRBD1
TGTGCCAGCAGTTATGAAGACAGGGGGGGCAATCAGCCCCAGCATTTT
CASSYEDRGGNQPQHF
>TRBV28|TRBJ2-5|-|TRBD1
TGTGCCAGCAGTTTAGCTCCGGGACAGAACCAAGAGACCCAGTACTTC
CASSLAPGQNQETQYF
>TRBV6-5|TRBJ1-6|-|TRBD1
TGTGCCAGCAGTTCCGGGACAGGGGCTTCACCCCTCCACTTT
CASSSGTGASPLHF
>TRBV30|TRBJ2-7|-|TRBD2
TGTGCCTGGCGACTAGCCGCCTCCTACGAGCAGTACTTC
CAWRLAASYEQYF
>TRBV11-1|TRBJ2-5|-|TRBD2
TGTGCCAGTTACACAGCGGGGCAAGAGACCCAGTACTTC
CASYTAGQETQYF
>TRBV5-1|TRBJ1-2|-|-
TGCGCCAGCAGCTTGGCAAGTCAGGGATTGAACTATGGCTACACCTTC
CASSLASQGLNYGYTF
>TRBV5-1|TRBJ2-5|-|TRBD1
TGCGCCAGCAGCCCCCGACAGGGGATAGAGACCCAGTACTTC
CASSPRQGIETQYF
>TRBV6-5|TRBJ1-5|-|TRBD1
TGTGCCAGCAGTCGCCAGGGGGGCAATCAGCCCCAGCATTTT
CASSRQGGNQPQHF
>TRBV6-1|TRBJ2-7|few|-
TGTGCCAGCAGTGAAGGGTTGGGACATGGAAGTGAGGAGCAGTACTTC
CASSEGLGHGSEEQYF
>TRBV30|TRBJ1-1|many|-
TGTGCCTGGAGTGGTGCGGGACGGACTGAAGCTTTCTTT
CAWSGAGRTEAFF
>TRBV29-1|TRBJ1-3|-|-
TGCAGCGTTGCGGGCAGGGGCTCTGGAAACACCATATATTTT
CSVAGRGSGNTIYF
>TRBV7-9|TRBJ2-3|-|-
TGTGCCAGCAGGCCCGCGGGACAGCTCACAGATACGCAGTATTTT
CASRPAGQLTDTQYF